The 20 T cell receptor beta chains in this list originate from one sample, sequenced in a study of T-cell memory formation after mild COVID-19 (TCRdb year 2021). Libraries were prepared through 5' RACE. Sequenced on an Illumina NovaSeq 6000. TCRdb reworked the public reads: Q25 trimming with fastp, MiXCR clone assembly, productive beta chains retained. Identical CDR3 proteins give one entry, which carries the most common genes and DNA. The sample table records under 250,000 distinct CDR3 sequences; 27% of these occur just once. The ten biggest clones cover about an eighth of the sample. Sequencing was carried out using PBMCs or a T cell subset sorted from them (not recorded which). The receptors come from an adult woman who had mild COVID-19 (a few samples of this study predate the infection). The sample titles of this study are shuffled in the database, so cell type and time point are left out; the donor was told from shared clones.

This clonotype was seen a few times. The CDR3 coding sequence is TGTGCCAGCAGTTTAGCACTCGGTGAGCAGTTCTTC. Its translation is CASSLALGEQFF. The chain combines TRBV12-3 or TRBV12-4 with TRBJ2-1, with D hard to call. V was trimmed by 0 bases and J by 9 bases, leaving 6 bases between them. This CDR3 comprises 12 residues.

The chain is built from TRBV4-2 and TRBJ1-3; D is undetermined. V lost 0 bases and J 3 bases, leaving 12 bases between the germline ends. This CDR3 is 16 amino acids long. Germline CDR1 and CDR2: LGHNA and YNFKEQ. The CDR3 is CASSQDGLGYGNTIYF. DNA for the CDR3: TGTGCCAGCAGCCAAGACGGGCTTGGGTATGGAAACACCATATATTTT.

In this sample, this clonotype turned up a few times. V gene TRBV9 combines with J gene TRBJ2-1, with a weak D call TRBD2 (6 bases). Trimming cost V 4 bases and J 5 bases, with 19 bases left between them. The CDR3 contains 16 residues. CDR1 is SGDLS, CDR2 YYNGEE, per germline. The CDR3 region is CASSRPGDWNNNEQFF. DNA for the CDR3: TGTGCCAGCAGCCGACCTGGGGACTGGAATAACAATGAGCAGTTCTTC.

The rearrangement links TRBV7-2 to TRBJ2-7; D is possibly TRBD2 (7 bases). The V end lost 5 bases, the J end lost 3 bases, and 14 bases lay between the germline ends. The germline V gene encodes CDR1 SGHTA and CDR2 FQGNSA. The CDR3 totals 14 residues. The CDR3 sequence: CASSRGGGSYEQYF. The DNA for the CDR3 is TGTGCCAGCAGCCGCGGGGGCGGGAGCTACGAGCAGTACTTC.

The chain recombines TRBV11-3 with TRBJ1-6; tentative D call: TRBD1 (5 bases). This CDR3 has 16 amino acids. V gave up 6 bases and J gave up 7 bases, with 19 bases separating them. Germline CDR1 SGHNT, CDR2 YENEEA. The CDR3 reads CASSSLSGGINSPLHF. The CDR3 DNA is TGTGCCAGCAGTTCCCTTAGTGGGGGAATCAATTCACCCCTCCACTTT. Full variable domain (outside the CDR3, taken from reference TRBV11-3 and TRBJ1-6): EAGVVQSPRYKIIEKKQPVAFWCNPISGHNTLYWYLQNLGQGPELLIRYENEEAVDDSQLPKDRFSAERLKGVDSTLKIQPAELGDSAVYLCASSSLSGGINSPLHFGNGTRLTVT.

This clonotype was recorded a few times. This chain uses TRBV12-3 or TRBV12-4 with TRBJ1-2; D possibly corresponds to TRBD1 (5 bases). Trimming stripped 0 bases from V and 5 bases from J, with 10 bases between. The CDR3 is 14 residues long. For the CDR3, the DNA is TGTGCCAGCAGTTTAGCGGAGACAGCTTATGGCTACACCTTC. It encodes CASSLAETAYGYTF.

The chain couples TRBV5-3 to TRBJ2-7; D gene uncertain. TRBV5-3 counts as an open reading frame of uncertain function. This CDR3 spans 10 amino acids. V was cut by 3 bases and J by 2 bases, with 0 bases left in between. The CDR3 DNA follows: TGTGCCAGAAGCTCCTACGAGCAGTACTTC. Its translation is CARSSYEQYF.

V is TRBV2 and J is TRBJ2-3, with D possibly being TRBD1 (5 bases). V was clipped by 1 base and J by 7 bases, with 9 bases between them. Germline CDR1 and CDR2: SNHLY and FYNNEI. There are 13 residues in the CDR3. CDR3 region: CASSEVRTNTQYF. For the CDR3, the DNA is TGTGCCAGCAGTGAAGTGAGGACAAATACGCAGTATTTT. Based on the CDR3 plus reference TRBV2 and TRBJ2-3, the full variable domain is EPEVTQTPSHQVTQMGQEVILRCVPISNHLYFYWYRQILGQKVEFLVSFYNNEISEKSEIFDDQFSVERPDGSNFTLKIRSTKLEDSAMYFCASSEVRTNTQYFGPGTRLTVL.

This clonotype occurred a few times. The chain combines TRBV7-2 with TRBJ2-1; tentative D call: TRBD2 (5 bases). Germline CDR1 SGHTA, CDR2 FQGNSA. This CDR3 is built from 17 residues. V lost 2 bases, J lost 5 bases, and 19 bases lay in between. The CDR3 here is CASSLRWRGAVDNEQFF. CDR3 sequence (DNA): TGTGCCAGCAGCTTACGGTGGCGTGGAGCGGTGGACAATGAGCAGTTCTTC.

The chain carries TRBV5-4 and TRBJ2-3, with 11 bases fitting TRBD2. The CDR3 sequence is 15 residues long. CDR1 is SGHNT, CDR2 YYREEE, per germline (reference sequence). V lost 3 bases and J lost 6; bases outside the gene matches: 6. CDR3 residues: CASSSTSGEGDTQYF. CDR3 in DNA: TGTGCCAGCAGCTCGACTAGCGGGGAGGGTGATACGCAGTATTTT.

This clonotype was detected only a few times. This chain connects TRBV20-1 to TRBJ2-1; the D gene is possibly TRBD2 (6 bases). From germline, CDR1 is DFQATT and CDR2 SNEGSKA (reference sequence). CDR3 length: 13 amino acids. Trimming took off 3 bases at V and 8 bases at J, with 14 bases between the two ends. CDR3 DNA sequence: TGCAGTGCTAGGTTAACTAGCCGAGATGAGCAGTTCTTC. Translation gives CSARLTSRDEQFF.

The sample holds a few counts of this clonotype. The genes are TRBV9 and TRBJ2-1; 8 bases align to TRBD2. The CDR3 loop spans 15 amino acids. Germline trimming cut 3 bases from V and 4 bases from J; bases unmatched to any gene: 6. Germline V gene data show CDR1 as SGDLS and CDR2 as YYNGEE. In DNA form, the CDR3 reads TGTGCCAGCAGCGATAGCGGGGCCGTGTACAATGAGCAGTTCTTC. Its protein product is CASSDSGAVYNEQFF.

The chain recombines TRBV9 with TRBJ1-2; 7 nucleotides line up with TRBD1. This CDR3 has 15 amino acids. Germline lookup yields CDR1 SGDLS and CDR2 YYNGEE. V dropped 0 bases and J dropped 5; count of bases not matched to a gene: 7. The CDR3 protein is CASSVGTQGTYGYTF. CDR3 coding DNA: TGTGCCAGCAGCGTAGGTACACAGGGGACGTATGGCTACACCTTC.

The chain employs TRBV20-1 and TRBJ2-5, with TRBD2 identical over 7 bases. V lost 1 base, J lost 2 bases, and 4 bases stayed unmatched. Germline CDR1 reads DFQATT; CDR2 reads SNEGSKA (reference sequence). CDR3 length: 14 residues. CDR3 protein: CSARGTSVQETQYF. The CDR3 nucleotides read TGCAGTGCTAGAGGGACTAGTGTACAAGAGACCCAGTACTTC.

The rearrangement joins TRBV30 to TRBJ2-7; either TRBD1 or TRBD2 may fit D (6 bases each). From germline, CDR1 is GTSNPN and CDR2 SVGIG (reference sequence). The ends were cut back, 3 bases at V and 2 bases at J, with 11 bases in the middle. The length of the CDR3 is 13 residues. The CDR3 nucleotides are TGTGCCTGGAGCGAGGGGGGAACCTACGAGCAGTACTTC. Translating it yields CAWSEGGTYEQYF.

This clonotype was recorded a few times. The chain links TRBV3-1 to TRBJ2-7; D is undetermined. CDR1 and CDR2 from the germline V gene are LGHDT and YNNKEL (reference sequence). This CDR3 is built from 13 residues. The ends were cut back, 3 bases at V and 3 bases at J, with 9 bases in the middle. Written as DNA, the CDR3 is TGTGCCAGCAGCCAGGGCCCAGACTACGAGCAGTACTTC. Translating it yields CASSQGPDYEQYF.

The gene calls are TRBV5-1 and TRBJ2-3, with TRBD1 matching over 8 bases. Per germline, CDR1 SGHRS and CDR2 YFSETQ. The CDR3 loop spans 15 amino acids. The J segment lost 4 bases and the V segment lost 4 bases, leaving 8 bases of the junction unmatched. The CDR3 nucleotides read TGCGCCAGCAGCGTGGGGACAGGTGACCCAGATACGCAGTATTTT. Residues: CASSVGTGDPDTQYF.

This clonotype was picked up a small number of times. This rearrangement joins TRBV20-1 to TRBJ2-7; TRBD2 agrees at 8 bases. Germline V gene data show CDR1 as DFQATT and CDR2 as SNEGSKA (reference sequence). V was pared by 3 bases and J by 2 bases, with 12 bases of the junction left unmatched. The CDR3 is made up of 16 amino acids. In DNA, the CDR3 is TGCAGTGCTAGGACCCCCGAGCGGGGGCCAACCTACGAGCAGTACTTC. As protein: CSARTPERGPTYEQYF.

The genes are TRBV6-5 and TRBJ2-1; possible D gene TRBD2, 6 bases. V was cut by 0 bases and J by 0 bases, with 12 bases left in between. Germline lookup yields CDR1 MNHEY and CDR2 SVGAGI. This CDR3 region has 17 residues. CDR3 DNA: TGTGCCAGCAGTTACTCGCCAGGGACTGACTCCTACAATGAGCAGTTCTTC. This codes for CASSYSPGTDSYNEQFF.

This chain uses TRBV24-1 with TRBJ2-1; 8 bases agree with TRBD2. This CDR3 contains 16 residues. Unmatched junction bases numbered 6, after V lost 4 bases and J lost 2 bases. Germline-derived CDR1 and CDR2 are KGHDR and SFDVKD. The CDR3 region has the DNA TGTGCCACCAGTGACGCAACTAGCGGCCCCTACAATGAGCAGTTCTTC. Its protein product is CATSDATSGPYNEQFF.